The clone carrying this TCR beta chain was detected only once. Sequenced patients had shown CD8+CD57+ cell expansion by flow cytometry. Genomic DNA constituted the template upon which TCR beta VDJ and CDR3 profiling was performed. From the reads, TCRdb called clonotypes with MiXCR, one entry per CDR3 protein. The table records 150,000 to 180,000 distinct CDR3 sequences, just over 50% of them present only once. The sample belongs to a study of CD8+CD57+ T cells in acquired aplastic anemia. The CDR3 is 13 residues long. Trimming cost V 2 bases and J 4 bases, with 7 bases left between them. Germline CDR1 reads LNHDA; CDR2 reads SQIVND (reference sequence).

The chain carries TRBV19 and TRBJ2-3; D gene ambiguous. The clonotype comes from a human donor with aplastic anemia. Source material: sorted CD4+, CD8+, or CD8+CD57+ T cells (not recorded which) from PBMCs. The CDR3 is CASSINGADTQYF. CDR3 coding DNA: TGTGCCAGTAGTATAAATGGGGCAGATACGCAGTATTTT.